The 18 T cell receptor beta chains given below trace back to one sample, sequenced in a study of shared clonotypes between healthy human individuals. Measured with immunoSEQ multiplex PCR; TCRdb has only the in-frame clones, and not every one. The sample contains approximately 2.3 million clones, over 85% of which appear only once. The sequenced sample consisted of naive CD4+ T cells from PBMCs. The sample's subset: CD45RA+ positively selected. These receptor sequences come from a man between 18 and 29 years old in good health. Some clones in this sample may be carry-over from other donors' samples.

In nucleotides, the CDR3 is TGTGCCAGCAGCCCGGGGACTAGCGTGCTCACAGATACGCAGTATTTT. Translation gives CASSPGTSVLTDTQYF. The chain has TRBV7-3 and TRBJ2-3; 10 bases are a match to TRBD2. Germline lookup yields CDR1 SGHTA and CDR2 FQGTGA. CDR3 size: 16 residues. V trimming: 5 bases; J trimming: 2 bases; junction bases outside the gene matches: 7.

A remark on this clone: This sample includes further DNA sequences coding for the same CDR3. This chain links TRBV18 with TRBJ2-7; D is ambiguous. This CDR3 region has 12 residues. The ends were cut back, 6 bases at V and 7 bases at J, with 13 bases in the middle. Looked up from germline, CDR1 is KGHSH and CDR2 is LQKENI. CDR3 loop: CASSPGSYEQYF. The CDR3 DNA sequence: TGTGCCAGCTCCCCGGGTTCGTATGAGCAGTACTTC.

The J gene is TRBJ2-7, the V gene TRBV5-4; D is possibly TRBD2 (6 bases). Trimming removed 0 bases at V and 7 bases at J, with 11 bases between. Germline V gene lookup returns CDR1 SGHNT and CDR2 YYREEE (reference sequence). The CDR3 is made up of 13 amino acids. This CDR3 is CASSLAGVGEQYF. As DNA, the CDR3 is TGTGCCAGCAGCTTGGCGGGAGTGGGTGAGCAGTACTTC. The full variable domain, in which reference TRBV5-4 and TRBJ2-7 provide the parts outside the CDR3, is ETGVTQSPTHLIKTRGQQVTLRCSSQSGHNTVSWYQQALGQGPQFIFQYYREEENGRGNFPPRFSGLQFPNYSSELNVNALELDDSALYLCASSLAGVGEQYFGPGTRLTVT.

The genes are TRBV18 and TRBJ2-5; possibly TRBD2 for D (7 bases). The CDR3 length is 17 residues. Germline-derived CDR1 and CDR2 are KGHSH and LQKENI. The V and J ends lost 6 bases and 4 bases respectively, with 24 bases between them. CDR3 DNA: TGTGCCAGCTCCGTAGCTAGCGGAGCCGGAGGGGGAGAGACCCAGTACTTC. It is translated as CASSVASGAGGGETQYF.

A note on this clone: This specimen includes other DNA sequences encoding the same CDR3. The CDR3 sequence: CSVARTATNEKLFF. The CDR3 DNA reads TGCAGCGTTGCCCGGACAGCAACTAATGAAAAACTGTTTTTT. The gene calls are TRBV29-1 and TRBJ1-4; D perhaps matches TRBD1 (6 bases). Looked up from germline, CDR1 is SQVTM and CDR2 is ANQGSEA. The CDR3 totals 14 residues. With 4 bases removed from V and 0 bases from J, the gap between germline ends came to 9 bases.

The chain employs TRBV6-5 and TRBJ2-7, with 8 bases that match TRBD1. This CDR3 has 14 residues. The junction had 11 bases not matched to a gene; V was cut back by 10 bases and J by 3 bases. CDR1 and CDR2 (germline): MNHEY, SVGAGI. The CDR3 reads CATNRQGADYEQYF. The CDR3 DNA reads TGTGCCACTAATCGGCAGGGGGCCGACTACGAGCAGTACTTC.

DNA for the CDR3: TGTGCCATGGCAATTGGGAGCAATCAGCCCCAGCATTTT. Protein product: CAMAIGSNQPQHF. V is TRBV10-3 and J is TRBJ1-5, with D hard to call. The CDR3 has 13 amino acids. Germline V CDR1 and CDR2: ENHRY, SYGVKD. The V end was cut by 9 bases, the J end by 1 base, with 10 bases between.

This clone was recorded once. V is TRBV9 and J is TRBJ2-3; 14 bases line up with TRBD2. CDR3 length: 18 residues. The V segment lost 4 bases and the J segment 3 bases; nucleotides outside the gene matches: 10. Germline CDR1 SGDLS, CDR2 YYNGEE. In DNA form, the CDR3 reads TGTGCCAGCAGCACCCGCGGGACTAGCGGGAGAGGTACAGATACGCAGTATTTT. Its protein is CASSTRGTSGRGTDTQYF.

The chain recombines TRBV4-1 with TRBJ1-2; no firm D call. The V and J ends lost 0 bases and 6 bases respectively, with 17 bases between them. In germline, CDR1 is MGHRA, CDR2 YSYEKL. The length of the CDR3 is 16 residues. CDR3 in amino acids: CASSQEPPRETDGYTF. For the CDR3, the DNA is TGCGCCAGCAGCCAAGAACCTCCAAGGGAGACGGATGGCTACACCTTC.

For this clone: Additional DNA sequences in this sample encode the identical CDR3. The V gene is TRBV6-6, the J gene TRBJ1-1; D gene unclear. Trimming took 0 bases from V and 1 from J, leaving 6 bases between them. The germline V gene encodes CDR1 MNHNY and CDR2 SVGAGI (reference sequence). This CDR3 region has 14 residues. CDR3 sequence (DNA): TGTGCCAGCAGTTACTCTACTAGGAACACTGAAGCTTTCTTT. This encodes CASSYSTRNTEAFF.

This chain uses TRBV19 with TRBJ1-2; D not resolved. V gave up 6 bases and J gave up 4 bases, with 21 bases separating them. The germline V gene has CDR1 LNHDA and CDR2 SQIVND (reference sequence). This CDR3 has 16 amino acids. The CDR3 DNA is TGTGCCAGTAGCCCGATTACCCGCAGCCCCCGCTATGGCTACACCTTC. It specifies CASSPITRSPRYGYTF. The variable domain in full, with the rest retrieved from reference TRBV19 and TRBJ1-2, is DGGITQSPKYLFRKEGQNVTLSCEQNLNHDAMYWYRQDPGQGLRLIYYSQIVNDFQKGDIAEGYSVSREKKESFPLTVTSAQKNPTAFYLCASSPITRSPRYGYTFGSGTRLTVV.

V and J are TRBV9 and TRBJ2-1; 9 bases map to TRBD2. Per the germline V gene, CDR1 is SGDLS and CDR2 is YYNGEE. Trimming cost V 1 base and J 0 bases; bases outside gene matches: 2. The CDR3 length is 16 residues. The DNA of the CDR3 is TGTGCCAGCAGCGTATCTAGCGGGGTCTCCTACAATGAGCAGTTCTTC. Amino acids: CASSVSSGVSYNEQFF.

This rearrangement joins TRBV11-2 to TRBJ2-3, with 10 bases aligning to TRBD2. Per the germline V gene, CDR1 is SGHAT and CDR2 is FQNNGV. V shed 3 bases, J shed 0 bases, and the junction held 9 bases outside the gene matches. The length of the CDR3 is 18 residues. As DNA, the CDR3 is TGTGCCAGCAGCTTCCTAGCTAGCGGGAGTGGGAGCACAGATACGCAGTATTTT. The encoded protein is CASSFLASGSGSTDTQYF.

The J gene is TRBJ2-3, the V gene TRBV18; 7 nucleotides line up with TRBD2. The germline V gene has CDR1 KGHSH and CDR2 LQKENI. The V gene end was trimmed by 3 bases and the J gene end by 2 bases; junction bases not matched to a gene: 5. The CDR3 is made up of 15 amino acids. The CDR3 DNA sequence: TGTGCCAGCTCACCTACTAGCGCCTACACAGATACGCAGTATTTT. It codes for CASSPTSAYTDTQYF.

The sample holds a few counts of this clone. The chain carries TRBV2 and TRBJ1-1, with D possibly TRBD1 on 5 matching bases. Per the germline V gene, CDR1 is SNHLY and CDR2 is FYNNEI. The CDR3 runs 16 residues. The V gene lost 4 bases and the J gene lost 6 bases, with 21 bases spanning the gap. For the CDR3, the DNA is TGTGCCAGCAGTGGGCATCGAGTCGGTTGGGGCGCTGAAGCTTTCTTT. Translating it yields CASSGHRVGWGAEAFF.

CDR3 protein: CASSPYREGTDTQYF. CDR3 nucleotides: TGTGCCAGCTCACCATACCGGGAGGGCACAGATACGCAGTATTTT. The chain couples TRBV18 to TRBJ2-3, with 7 bases fitting TRBD2. V lost 2 bases, J lost 1 base, and 3 bases stayed unmatched. The germline V gene has CDR1 KGHSH and CDR2 LQKENI. This CDR3 is 15 amino acids long.

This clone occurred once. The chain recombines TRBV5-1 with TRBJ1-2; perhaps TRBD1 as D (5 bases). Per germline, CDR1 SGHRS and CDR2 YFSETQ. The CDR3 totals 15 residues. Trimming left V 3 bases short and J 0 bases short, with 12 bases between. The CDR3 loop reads CASSSAPTANYGYTF. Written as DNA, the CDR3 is TGCGCCAGCAGCTCTGCCCCGACAGCTAACTATGGCTACACCTTC.

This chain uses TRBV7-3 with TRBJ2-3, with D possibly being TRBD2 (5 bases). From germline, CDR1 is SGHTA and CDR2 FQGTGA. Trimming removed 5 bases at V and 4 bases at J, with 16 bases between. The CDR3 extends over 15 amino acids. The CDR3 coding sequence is TGTGCCAGCAGCCGAAGCGGAGTGGGGTCAGATACGCAGTATTTT. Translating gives CASSRSGVGSDTQYF.